This entry features one T cell receptor beta chain sequence. Its antigen remains unidentified. This entry belongs to a study of cytomegalovirus exposure and HLA in healthy donors. 60 Vbeta and 13 Jbeta primers were used in PCR. Data came from immunoSEQ multiplex PCR; TCRdb stores just in-frame clones and leaves some out. The sample table sets out 75,000 to 90,000 clones. The junction had 5 bases not matched to a gene; V was cut back by 4 bases and J by 3 bases. The CDR3 spans 15 residues. Per the germline V gene, CDR1 is SGHRS and CDR2 is YFSETQ. General study points: Earlier results showed most TCR beta V segments being productive about 90% or about 30% of the time.

The sequence was collected from a woman aged 55-69 years in good health and CMV-seronegative. The sample consisted of PBMCs. This sequence joins TRBV5-1 and TRBJ2-3; 10 bases fit TRBD2. The CDR3 spells CASSEREGRTDTQYF. CDR3 nucleotide sequence: TGCGCCAGCAGCGAGCGGGAGGGCCGAACAGATACGCAGTATTTT.